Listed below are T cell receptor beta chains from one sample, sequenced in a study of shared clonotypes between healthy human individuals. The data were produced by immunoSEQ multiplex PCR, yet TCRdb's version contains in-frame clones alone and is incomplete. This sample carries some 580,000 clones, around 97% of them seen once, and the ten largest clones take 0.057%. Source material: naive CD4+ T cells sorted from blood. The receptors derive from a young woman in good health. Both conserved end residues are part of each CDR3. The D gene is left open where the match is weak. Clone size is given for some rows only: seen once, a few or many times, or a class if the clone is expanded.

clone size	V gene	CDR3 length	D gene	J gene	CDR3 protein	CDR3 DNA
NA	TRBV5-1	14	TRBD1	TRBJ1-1	CASSVQGWNTEAFF	TGCGCCAGCAGCGTACAGGGGTGGAACACTGAAGCTTTCTTT
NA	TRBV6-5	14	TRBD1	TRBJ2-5	CASSYDRGRETQYF	TGTGCCAGCAGTTACGACAGGGGACGAGAGACCCAGTACTTC
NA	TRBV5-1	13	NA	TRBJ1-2	CASSLGSGSGYTF	TGCGCCAGCAGCTTGGGATCAGGTAGCGGCTACACCTTC
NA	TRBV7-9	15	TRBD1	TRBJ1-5	CASSSEDRDHQPQHF	TGTGCCAGCAGCTCGGAAGACAGGGATCATCAGCCCCAGCATTTT
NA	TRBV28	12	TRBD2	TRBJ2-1	CATQGLVNEQFF	TGTGCCACTCAGGGACTAGTAAATGAGCAGTTCTTC
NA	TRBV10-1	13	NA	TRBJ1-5	CASSEGPAQPQHF	TGCGCCAGCAGTGAGGGTCCTGCCCAGCCCCAGCATTTT
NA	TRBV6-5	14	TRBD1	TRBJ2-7	CASSKRTGGSEQYF	TGTGCCAGCAGCAAACGGACAGGGGGCAGCGAGCAGTACTTC
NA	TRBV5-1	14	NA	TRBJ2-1	CASSLDQSGNEQFF	TGCGCCAGCAGCTTGGACCAGTCGGGTAATGAGCAGTTCTTC
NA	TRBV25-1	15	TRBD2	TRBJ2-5	CASSESGGRVETQYF	TGTGCCAGCAGTGAATCGGGGGGGCGCGTTGAGACCCAGTACTTC
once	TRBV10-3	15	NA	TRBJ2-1	CATQGGVDSYNEQFF	TGTGCCACTCAAGGGGGAGTCGACTCCTACAATGAGCAGTTCTTC
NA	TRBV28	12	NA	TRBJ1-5	CASSNPNQPQHF	TGTGCCAGCAGCAACCCCAATCAGCCCCAGCATTTT
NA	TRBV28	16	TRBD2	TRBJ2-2	CASSPGLAGASGELFF	TGTGCCAGCAGTCCCGGACTAGCGGGAGCTTCCGGGGAGCTGTTTTTT
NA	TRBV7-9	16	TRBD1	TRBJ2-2	CASSGGTGANTGELFF	TGTGCCAGCAGCGGGGGGACAGGGGCGAACACCGGGGAGCTGTTTTTT
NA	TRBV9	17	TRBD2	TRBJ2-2	CASSVGLAGFSTGELFF	TGTGCCAGCAGCGTAGGACTAGCGGGATTTAGCACCGGGGAGCTGTTTTTT
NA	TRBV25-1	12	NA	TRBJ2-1	CASSESEYEQFF	TGTGCCAGCAGTGAATCCGAATATGAGCAGTTCTTC
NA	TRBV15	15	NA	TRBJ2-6	CATSLRDSGANVLTF	TGTGCCACCAGCTTGAGGGACTCTGGGGCCAACGTCCTGACTTTC
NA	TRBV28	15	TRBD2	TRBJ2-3	CASSFTTSGDDTQYF	TGTGCCAGCAGTTTTACGACTAGCGGAGACGATACGCAGTATTTT
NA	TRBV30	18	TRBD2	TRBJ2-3	CAWSTGFASGSGADTQYF	TGTGCCTGGAGTACGGGATTTGCTAGCGGGAGCGGGGCAGATACGCAGTATTTT
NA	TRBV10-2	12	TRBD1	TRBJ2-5	CASGRGQETQYF	TGCGCCAGCGGCAGGGGGCAAGAGACCCAGTACTTC
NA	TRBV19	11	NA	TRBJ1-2	CASTGNYGYTF	TGTGCCAGTACTGGAAACTATGGCTACACTTTC
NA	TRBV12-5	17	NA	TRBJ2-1	CASGSPPETYAYNEQFF	TGTGCTAGTGGTTCCCCCCCGGAAACCTACGCCTACAATGAGCAGTTCTTC
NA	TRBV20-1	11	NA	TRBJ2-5	CSSPNHQTQYF	TGCAGTTCCCCTAACCACCAGACCCAGTACTTC
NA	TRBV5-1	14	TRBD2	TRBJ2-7	CASSLSGSGNEQYF	TGCGCCAGCAGCTTGAGCGGGAGTGGCAACGAGCAGTACTTC
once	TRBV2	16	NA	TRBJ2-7	CASSDQSWNSNYEQYF	TGTGCCAGCAGTGACCAGTCGTGGAACAGCAACTACGAGCAGTACTTC
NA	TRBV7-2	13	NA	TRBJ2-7	CASSPQLVSEQYF	TGTGCCAGCAGCCCACAACTAGTCAGCGAGCAGTACTTC
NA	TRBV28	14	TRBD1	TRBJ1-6	CASSRTGVNSPLHF	TGTGCCAGCAGTCGGACAGGGGTCAATTCACCCCTCCACTTT
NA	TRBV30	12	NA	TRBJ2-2	CAWDSVGGELFF	TGTGCCTGGGACTCGGTGGGCGGGGAGCTGTTTTTT
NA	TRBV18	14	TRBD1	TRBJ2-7	CASSFGTGSYEQYF	TGTGCCAGCTCTTTCGGGACAGGGTCCTACGAGCAGTACTTC
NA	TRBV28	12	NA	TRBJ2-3	CASSSLTDTQYF	TGTGCCAGCAGTTCCCTCACAGATACGCAGTATTTT
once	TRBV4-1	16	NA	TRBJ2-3	CASSQFGAPSTDTQYF	TGCGCCAGCAGCCAATTCGGGGCCCCTAGCACAGATACGCAGTATTTT
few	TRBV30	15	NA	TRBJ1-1	CAWSVSRSGLTEAFF	TGTGCCTGGAGTGTATCCCGATCAGGCTTGACTGAAGCTTTCTTT
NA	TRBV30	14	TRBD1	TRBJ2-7	CAWSRDRGIYEQYF	TGTGCCTGGAGCCGGGACAGGGGGATCTACGAGCAGTACTTC
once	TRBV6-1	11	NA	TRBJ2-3	CASRVGDTQYF	TGTGCCAGCAGGGTAGGGGATACGCAGTATTTT
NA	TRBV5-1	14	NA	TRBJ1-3	CASSFLDSGNTIYF	TGCGCCAGCAGCTTTTTAGACTCTGGAAACACCATATATTTT
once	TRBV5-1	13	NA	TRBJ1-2	CASSNLGGVGYTF	TGCGCCAGCAGCAACCTGGGAGGTGTCGGCTACACCTTC
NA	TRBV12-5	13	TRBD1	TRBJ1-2	CASSSQGDYGYTF	TGTGCTAGTTCCAGTCAGGGGGACTATGGCTACACCTTC
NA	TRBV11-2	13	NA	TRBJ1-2	CASSLAGSGGYTF	TGTGCCAGCAGCTTAGCAGGGAGCGGTGGCTACACCTTC
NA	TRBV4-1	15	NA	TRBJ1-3	CASSNPGVSGNTIYF	TGCGCCAGCAGCAATCCAGGCGTCTCTGGAAACACCATATATTTT
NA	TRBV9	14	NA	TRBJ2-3	CASSLSSNTDTQYF	TGTGCCAGCAGCCTAAGTAGCAACACAGATACGCAGTATTTT
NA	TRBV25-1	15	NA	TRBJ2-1	CASRRGGGRYNEQFF	TGTGCCAGCAGGAGGGGCGGAGGACGGTACAATGAGCAGTTCTTC
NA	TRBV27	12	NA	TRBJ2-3	CASRGVSDTQYF	TGTGCCAGCAGGGGTGTCTCAGATACGCAGTATTTT
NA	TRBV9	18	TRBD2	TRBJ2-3	CASSYIAGGLGRANTQYF	TGTGCCAGCAGCTACATAGCGGGAGGCCTCGGAAGAGCAAATACGCAGTATTTT
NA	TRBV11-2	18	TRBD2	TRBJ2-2	CASSLGLGLAGDTGELFF	TGTGCCAGCAGCTTAGGACTAGGACTAGCGGGAGACACCGGGGAGCTGTTTTTT
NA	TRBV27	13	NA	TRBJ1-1	CASSLTGGTEAFF	TGTGCCAGCAGTTTAACGGGAGGGACTGAAGCTTTCTTT